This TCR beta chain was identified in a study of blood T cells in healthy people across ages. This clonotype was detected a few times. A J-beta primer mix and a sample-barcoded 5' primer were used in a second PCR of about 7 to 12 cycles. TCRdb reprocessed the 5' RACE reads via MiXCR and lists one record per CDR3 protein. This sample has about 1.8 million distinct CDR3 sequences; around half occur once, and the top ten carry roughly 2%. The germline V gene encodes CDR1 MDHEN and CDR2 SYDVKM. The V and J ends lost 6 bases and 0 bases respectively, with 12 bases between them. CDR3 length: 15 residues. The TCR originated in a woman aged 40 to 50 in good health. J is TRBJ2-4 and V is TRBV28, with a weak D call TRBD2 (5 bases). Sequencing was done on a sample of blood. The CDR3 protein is CASSQTNAAKNIQYF. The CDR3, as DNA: TGTGCCAGCAGCCAGACTAACGCAGCCAAAAACATTCAGTACTTC.